These T cell receptor beta chains were read from a single sample in a study of T cells in Graves' hyperthyroidism and ophthalmopathy. TCRdb itself ran the multiplex PCR reads through MiXCR, one entry per CDR3 protein. The profile covers about 360,000 distinct CDR3 sequences, with about 13% appearing a single time and around 9.2% taken by the ten largest. The sample consisted of blood. All receptors derive from a woman aged 18-29 years with Graves' hyperthyroidism. CDR3s include the opening cysteine and the closing phenylalanine or tryptophan. Each record gives: D gene, clone size, J gene, CDR3 length, V gene, CDR3 protein, CDR3 DNA. A D gene is named only where the DNA matches it firmly. Size values are once, few and many counts, or a class for expanded clones, and some rows have none.

D: .; size: many; J: TRBJ2-4; length: 14; V: TRBV28; CDR3: CASSLRAGFGIQYF; DNA: TGTGCCAGCAGTTTAAGGGCAGGGTTTGGCATTCAGTACTTC
D: .; size: many; J: TRBJ1-5; length: 13; V: TRBV6-1; CDR3: CASSTDGNQPQHF; DNA: TGTGCCAGCAGTACAGACGGGAATCAGCCCCAGCATTTT
D: .; size: many; J: TRBJ1-1; length: 16; V: TRBV20-1; CDR3: CSALGRPEAWYTEAFF; DNA: TGCAGTGCCCTGGGGAGGCCCGAAGCTTGGTACACTGAAGCTTTCTTT
D: TRBD1; size: few; J: TRBJ2-7; length: 15; V: TRBV4-3; CDR3: CASSQAEGGIYEQYF; DNA: TGCGCCAGCAGCCAAGCGGAAGGGGGCATCTACGAGCAGTACTTC
D: TRBD1; size: many; J: TRBJ1-4; length: 16; V: TRBV5-1; CDR3: CASSLDRGVGEEKLFF; DNA: TGCGCCAGCAGCTTGGACAGGGGCGTTGGAGAGGAAAAACTGTTTTTT
D: TRBD1; size: .; J: TRBJ2-7; length: 17; V: TRBV7-9; CDR3: CASSLETYRGPRDEQYF; DNA: TGTGCCAGCAGCTTAGAAACTTACAGGGGGCCCAGGGACGAGCAGTACTTC
D: .; size: once; J: TRBJ1-5; length: 16; V: TRBV15; CDR3: CATSRGGSDSKQPQHF; DNA: TGTGCCACCAGCAGAGGGGGATCGGATAGCAAGCAGCCCCAGCATTTT
D: .; size: few; J: TRBJ1-2; length: 16; V: TRBV7-9; CDR3: CASSPPRGSRLYGYTF; DNA: TGTGCCAGCAGCCCACCCCGTGGCAGCCGCCTCTATGGCTACACCTTC
D: .; size: many; J: TRBJ2-3; length: 14; V: TRBV2; CDR3: CASSPRTNTDTQYF; DNA: TGTGCCAGCAGCCCCCGGACGAACACAGATACGCAGTATTTT
D: TRBD2; size: .; J: TRBJ2-7; length: 18; V: TRBV7-9; CDR3: CASSLGLAGGPYTYEQYF; DNA: TGTGCCAGCAGCTTGGGACTAGCGGGAGGGCCTTATACCTACGAGCAGTACTTC